Presented here are 20 T cell receptor beta chains from one specimen sequenced in a study of blood T cell repertoires in COVID-19. The repertoire was sequenced with immunoSEQ multiplex PCR; TCRdb's copy has only in-frame clones and lacks some. This sample has about 160,000 clones; 90% occur once, and the top ten carry 0.5% to 0.65%. The source material was peripheral blood. These receptors came from a man aged 50 to 59 with acute or convalescent COVID-19.

The table lists this clone with a few counts. The chain has TRBV5-1 and TRBJ2-1; 8 bases line up with TRBD1. The CDR3 runs to 15 residues. The junction had 10 bases not matched to a gene; V was cut back by 3 bases and J by 8 bases. Germline values: CDR1 SGHRS, CDR2 YFSETQ. The CDR3: CASSSTGGGFDEQFF. In DNA, the CDR3 is TGCGCCAGCAGCTCTACAGGGGGAGGATTTGATGAGCAGTTCTTC.

The chain uses TRBV27 and TRBJ2-7; a weak D match, TRBD1 (5 bases). The CDR3 consists of 15 residues. The germline V gene encodes CDR1 MNHEY and CDR2 SMNVEV (reference sequence). V was shortened by 6 bases and J by 0 bases, with 15 bases between the two germline ends. DNA of the CDR3: TGTGCCAGCAGGGTGGGTGGGGCGGACTCCTACGAGCAGTACTTC. This codes for CASRVGGADSYEQYF.

The chain links TRBV18 to TRBJ1-5; no reliable D call. CDR1 and CDR2 (germline): KGHSH, LQKENI. CDR3 length: 14 residues. The V and J ends lost 4 bases and 2 bases respectively, with 9 bases between them. CDR3: CASSLGEGNQPQHF. Written as DNA, the CDR3 is TGTGCCAGCTCACTTGGGGAGGGCAATCAGCCCCAGCATTTT.

In the case of this clone: At the DNA level, this CDR3 is encoded by other sequences in the same sample as well. V is TRBV2 and J is TRBJ1-5; 7 nucleotides match TRBD1. The CDR3 is 14 residues long. J lost 2 bases, V lost 4 bases, and 2 bases had no gene match. Germline assignment: CDR1 SNHLY and CDR2 FYNNEI. CDR3 in amino acids: CASSADRGNQPQHF. In DNA, the CDR3 is TGTGCCAGCAGTGCAGACAGGGGCAATCAGCCCCAGCATTTT.

V usage is TRBV19 and J usage is TRBJ2-3; 7 bases align to TRBD2. The CDR3 loop spans 12 amino acids. The V gene's germline CDR1 is LNHDA and CDR2 SQIVND (reference sequence). CDR3 bases: TGTGCGACCGCAGGGAGGGCAGATACGCAGTATTTT. It specifies CATAGRADTQYF.

The V gene is TRBV29-1, the J gene TRBJ2-2; a weak D match, TRBD2 (5 bases). V lost 3 bases, J lost 5 bases, and 10 bases lay in between. CDR1 and CDR2 (germline): SQVTM, ANQGSEA. The CDR3 extends over 13 amino acids. This chain's CDR3 is CSVDLRGTGELFF. CDR3 DNA sequence: TGCAGCGTTGATCTTCGGGGAACCGGGGAGCTGTTTTTT.

V gene TRBV3-1 (or the pseudogene TRBV3-2) combines with J gene TRBJ2-1, with 8 bases that match TRBD1. The CDR3 is 16 amino acids. V lost 1 base and J lost 8; bases outside the gene matches: 10. From germline, CDR1 is LGHDT and CDR2 YNNKEL (reference sequence). The DNA of the CDR3 is TGTGCCAGCAGCCAAGGACGATTGGACAGGGCCTATGAGCAGTTCTTC. It encodes CASSQGRLDRAYEQFF.

The chain is built from TRBV7-3 and TRBJ2-2; D is possibly TRBD2 (6 bases). Trimming left V 6 bases short and J 0 bases short, with 8 bases between. Germline lookup yields CDR1 SGHTA and CDR2 FQGTGA. This CDR3 is built from 14 residues. The CDR3 spells CASSTGANTGELFF. The CDR3 bases are TGTGCCAGCAGTACGGGAGCGAACACCGGGGAGCTGTTTTTT.

The genes are TRBV5-1 and TRBJ1-4, with D perhaps TRBD1 (6 bases). This CDR3 contains 14 residues. V gave up 2 bases and J gave up 5 bases, with 10 bases separating them. Germline values: CDR1 SGHRS, CDR2 YFSETQ. The CDR3 DNA follows: TGCGCCAGCAGCTTTCAGGGGCCGAATGAAAAACTGTTTTTT. Amino acid sequence: CASSFQGPNEKLFF.

V gene TRBV7-3 combines with J gene TRBJ2-2; TRBD1 agrees at 9 bases. V shed 4 bases, J shed 6 bases, and the junction held 3 bases outside the gene matches. This CDR3 comprises 14 residues. The V gene's germline CDR1 is SGHTA and CDR2 FQGTGA. CDR3 sequence (DNA): TGTGCCAGCAGCTCCCGACAGGGGGCCGGGGAGCTGTTTTTT. Its translation is CASSSRQGAGELFF.

The gene calls are TRBV30 and TRBJ2-3; 9 bases are a match to TRBD2. This CDR3 has 17 amino acids. The trim removed 4 bases at V and 5 bases at J, leaving 16 bases unmatched. Germline CDR1 is GTSNPN and CDR2 is SVGIG (reference sequence). CDR3 protein: CAWTDLPLAGILDTQYF. The CDR3 coding sequence is TGTGCCTGGACCGACCTACCTCTAGCGGGGATTCTAGATACGCAGTATTTT. The full variable domain, completed using reference TRBV30 and TRBJ2-3, is SQTIHQWPATLVQPVGSPLSLECTVEGTSNPNLYWYRQAAGRGLQLLFYSVGIGQISSEVPQNLSASRPQDRQFILSSKKLLLSDSGFYLCAWTDLPLAGILDTQYFGPGTRLTVL.

Regarding this clone: At the DNA level, this CDR3 is encoded by other sequences in the same sample as well. The chain uses TRBV9 and TRBJ2-2; 7 nucleotides align to TRBD1. Unmatched junction bases numbered 2, after V lost 0 bases and J lost 0 bases. CDR1 and CDR2 (germline): SGDLS, YYNGEE. This CDR3 has 16 amino acids. DNA of the CDR3: TGTGCCAGCAGCGTAGCAGGGGGATCGAACACCGGGGAGCTGTTTTTT. Protein: CASSVAGGSNTGELFF.

The J gene is TRBJ1-6, the V gene TRBV5-1; D perhaps matches TRBD1 (5 bases). Germline V CDR1 and CDR2: SGHRS, YFSETQ. V was shortened by 4 bases and J by 3 bases, with 11 bases between the two germline ends. This CDR3 has 15 amino acids. The chain's CDR3 is CASSGQGNYNSPLHF. CDR3 in DNA: TGCGCCAGCAGCGGGCAGGGAAACTATAATTCACCCCTCCACTTT.

This chain links TRBV24-1 with TRBJ1-5, with TRBD1 matching 8 bases. Germline V lookup: CDR1 KGHDR, CDR2 SFDVKD. The CDR3 is 15 amino acids. V was pared by 1 base and J by 4 bases, with 2 bases of the junction left unmatched. The CDR3 nucleotides read TGTGCCACCAGTGATTTAAGACAGGGGAATCAGCCCCAGCATTTT. The encoded protein is CATSDLRQGNQPQHF.

The chain is built from TRBV5-6 and TRBJ1-6; D ambiguous. The CDR3 loop spans 14 amino acids. V gave up 1 base and J gave up 0 bases, with 2 bases separating them. In germline, CDR1 is SGHDT, CDR2 YYEEEE. The CDR3 DNA follows: TGTGCCAGCAGCTTGCTCTCCTATAATTCACCCCTCCACTTT. Translated, it gives CASSLLSYNSPLHF.

A remark on this clone: This sample includes further DNA sequences coding for the same CDR3. The chain carries TRBV27 and TRBJ2-3; possible D gene TRBD2, 6 bases. V dropped 2 bases and J dropped 0 bases, with 9 bases sitting between them. The CDR3 covers 15 residues. Germline-derived CDR1 and CDR2 are MNHEY and SMNVEV (reference sequence). CDR3 sequence (DNA): TGTGCCAGCAGTTTAAGTCGGGGGAGCACAGATACGCAGTATTTT. It translates to CASSLSRGSTDTQYF.

The chain joins TRBV6-5 to TRBJ1-3, with no clear D. This CDR3 comprises 14 residues. Germline V gene lookup returns CDR1 MNHEY and CDR2 SVGAGI. Deletions cut 5 bases from V and 0 bases from J, with 8 bases between. The CDR3 coding sequence is TGTGCCAGCAGTACACAGAGCTCTGGAAACACCATATATTTT. Its translation: CASSTQSSGNTIYF.

V usage is TRBV6-2 or TRBV6-3 and J usage is TRBJ1-4; D may be TRBD1 (5 bases). Trimming cost V 6 bases and J 8 bases, with 10 bases left between them. Germline-derived CDR1 and CDR2 are MNHEY and SVGEGT. The CDR3 loop spans 12 amino acids. Here the CDR3 DNA reads TGTGCCAGCAGCCGGAGGGGAGAAAAACTGTTTTTT. Amino acids: CASSRRGEKLFF.

In this sample, this clone turned up a few times. The chain uses TRBV6-5 and TRBJ2-2, with D perhaps matching TRBD2 (7 bases). Germline loops: CDR1 MNHEY, CDR2 SVGAGI. Trimming stripped 6 bases from V and 3 bases from J, with 11 bases between. CDR3 length: 14 amino acids. CDR3: CASSREGDTGELFF. CDR3 nucleotides: TGTGCCAGCAGCAGGGAGGGGGACACCGGGGAGCTGTTTTTT.

The rearrangement joins TRBV7-2 to TRBJ2-7; 8 nucleotides agree with TRBD1. Germline V CDR1 and CDR2: SGHTA, FQGNSA. J gave up 1 base and V 4 bases, and 3 bases lay outside the gene matches. CDR3 length: 14 residues. CDR3 nucleotides: TGTGCCAGCAGCTCCGGACAGGGATCCTACGAGCAGTACTTC. Encoded protein: CASSSGQGSYEQYF.